The source of this T cell receptor beta chain is a study of identical twins. CDR1 is SNHLY and CDR2 is FYNNEI in the germline V gene. This CDR3 has 13 amino acids. Trimming at V came to 7 bases and at J to 2 bases, leaving 1 base not matched to a gene. General study findings and limits: Partial confounding of zero-insertion analyses by invariant MAIT and iNKT cells was possible.

This clonotype was detected a few times. The antigen is not known. In TCRdb, the 5' RACE reads were re-called with MiXCR into one record per CDR3 protein. The table includes 1.5 million to 2 million distinct CDR3 sequences, under 35% detected once. The sample consisted of cord blood. The V and J genes are TRBV2 and TRBJ2-7, with 11 nucleotides matching TRBD1. The receptor's source is a newborn girl in good health. CDR3 loop: CASTDRGPYEQYF. CDR3 nucleotide sequence: TGTGCCAGCACGGACAGGGGGCCCTACGAGCAGTACTTC.